This T cell receptor (beta chain) was retrieved from a study of shared clonotypes between healthy human individuals (dated by TCRdb to the early 2020s). In the study overall: Two women and a few men aged 18 to 49 years were included in the cohort. For each donor, CD4 naive and CD4 memory were each given three plates, CD8 naive was given two plates, and CD8 memory was given one plate. To estimate repertoire size and how much clonotypes are shared between individuals, the study performed deep sequencing of blood TCR repertoires from five healthy adults. Libraries were prepared and TCR repertoires were sequenced by different laboratories using diverse techniques, in order to increase sequencing depth and limit assay-specific biases. Between about 0.8 and 9 billion PBMCs per donor were obtained by leukapheresis. Beyond this particular receptor, the publication reports: Only blood was sampled, and tissue TCR repertoires likely differ from those in blood. Rarefaction of sorted-subset datasets indicated incomplete sequencing despite the large sequencing depth. Larger estimated clonotype richness was generally found for naive subsets than for memory subsets. Pairwise subsampling led to the expectation that sequencing depth would affect the degree of clonotype sharing among donors. About 5% of naive CD4, around 3.5% of naive CD8, approximately 2% of memory CD4, and about 0.4% of memory CD8 clonotypes were shared across a few donors. Compared with non-shared clonotypes, the clonotypes found in all four sorted-subset donors had higher generation probabilities. Because the study included only a small number of donors, the genetic and exposure-history diversity represented was limited.

TCR CDR3 regions were amplified from genomic DNA by multiplex PCR using the deep immunoSEQ assay. Extracted genomic DNA from each cell subset was spread evenly across all wells of several immunoSEQ 96-well plates, with each plate serving as a replicate. Each replicate PCR for sorted subsets received around 200 ng genomic DNA, equal to about 30,000 T cell genomes. Purified libraries were measured with a Qubit 3.0 fluorometer, size-checked on a Bioanalyzer 2100, and measured again with the KAPA Library Quantification kit. Every immunoSEQ 96-well plate was sequenced on a separate single-read 150-cycle Illumina NextSeq 550 flow cell. From the authors' description of their analysis: Because only junctional sequences without quality scores were contained in the immunoSEQ output, filtering matching that applied to full-length reads could not be performed. To assign V/J genes and CDR3, sequences were annotated against IMGT germline references using PyIR, a Python wrapper for IgBLAST v1.9. Reads were filtered out if the reads had weak V/J assignments (E-value above 1e-6), no CDR3, stop codons, out-of-frame junctions, or ambiguous translated residues. V3J clonotypes were defined as sequences sharing the same inferred V gene, J gene, and CDR3 amino acid sequence. Percentage overlap between repertoires was calculated by dividing the number of shared unique clonotypes by the size of the smaller repertoire. Repertoire richness was assessed with RTK rarefaction, the Chao1 estimator, and Recon v2.1 estimates of unobserved clonotypes. Generation probabilities for all TCRbeta clonotypes obtained by the gDNA method from a few donors were computed using OLGA. Here the immuneACCESS table is served through TCRdb, limited to in-frame sequences with V and J called. Missing clones are a known gap in these copies; in checked studies unresolved V genes cover under half, and the rest lacks a known reason. The D gene and trimming were derived from the DNA, and the V and J assignments and clone size from that table. Here the sample has about 710,000 clones; more than 70% occur a single time. About 1.8% of the sample is in the top ten clones.

The donors were healthy, HIV-negative adults who had no recently reported acute infections or vaccinations. Only Caucasian adults living in Nashville, Tennessee, USA were represented among the donors. CD4+ T cells were enriched by magnetic negative selection; naive cells were then positively selected on CD45RA, and the negative fraction formed the memory subset. Blood was collected by leukapheresis, and PBMCs were isolated by Ficoll-Histopaque density gradient centrifugation and then cryopreserved in liquid nitrogen vapor phase. Purity and quantity of every magnetically sorted T cell population were checked by analytical flow cytometry. Each sorted fraction had its genomic DNA isolated and then quantified by UV absorbance on a Nanodrop 2000c. Concerning this clone: This clone's antigen is unknown. Base qualities are missing; no much larger clone stands one base away.

Trimming removed 6 bases from V and 4 bases from J; the gene matches leave 11 bases unexplained. CDR1 and CDR2 are drawn from the germline V gene (reference sequence): GTSNPN, SVGIG. The CDR3 starts with the cysteine, ends with the phenylalanine, and has 14 residues. The sequence is cut down to CDR3 DNA, 42 bases in frame from base 1. The clonotype comes from a woman in her twenties or thirties in good health. The V and J genes are TRBV30 and TRBJ1-1; TRBD1 matches 7 bases in the middle. The material sequenced was memory CD4+ T cells sorted from blood. This specimen's cell subset or site label, per the study, means: CD45RA-negative fraction. CDR3 loop: CACQTGNLVTEAFF. The DNA is as follows: TGTGCCTGTCAGACAGGGAATTTGGTCACTGAAGCTTTCTTT.